This is a list of T cell receptor beta chains from one sample in a study of early T cells in non-severe SARS-CoV-2 infection. TCRdb re-called the 5' RACE reads through MiXCR, storing one row per CDR3 protein. The sample holds some 61,000 distinct CDR3 sequences; roughly 8.7% are singletons and the top ten take 3.9%. Sequencing used whole blood, obtained at baseline. These receptors were obtained from an adult who was a healthcare worker with PCR-confirmed SARS-CoV-2 infection or an uninfected control (not recorded which). Each CDR3 is given with its conserved first and last residue. The order of the fields is clone size, V gene, D gene, J gene, CDR3 protein, CDR3 DNA. The D gene is left open where the match is weak. The size of a clone is reported for some rows only, either as once, few or many, or as a class for expanded clones.

clone_size: NA; v_call: TRBV3-1; d_call: TRBD2; j_call: TRBJ2-1; cdr3_aa: CASSQALFSLAGYEQFF; cdr3_nt: TGTGCCAGCAGCCAAGCCCTTTTTTCCTTAGCGGGATATGAGCAGTTCTTC
clone_size: many; v_call: TRBV5-1; d_call: NA; j_call: TRBJ2-6; cdr3_aa: CASSHRQNSGANVLTF; cdr3_nt: TGCGCCAGCAGCCACCGACAGAACTCTGGGGCCAACGTCCTGACTTTC
clone_size: NA; v_call: TRBV9; d_call: NA; j_call: TRBJ1-3; cdr3_aa: CASSVAEGSGNTIYF; cdr3_nt: TGTGCCAGCAGCGTAGCTGAGGGTTCTGGAAACACCATATATTTT
clone_size: NA; v_call: TRBV6-1; d_call: NA; j_call: TRBJ2-7; cdr3_aa: CASSERRTEQYF; cdr3_nt: TGTGCCAGCAGTGAAAGGCGGACGGAGCAGTACTTC
clone_size: NA; v_call: TRBV18; d_call: NA; j_call: TRBJ1-1; cdr3_aa: CASSPQDTNTEAFF; cdr3_nt: TGTGCCAGCTCACCACAGGATACGAACACTGAAGCTTTCTTT
clone_size: NA; v_call: TRBV29-1; d_call: NA; j_call: TRBJ2-7; cdr3_aa: CSVGQSSYEQYF; cdr3_nt: TGCAGCGTTGGACAGTCCTCCTACGAGCAGTACTTC
clone_size: few; v_call: TRBV2; d_call: NA; j_call: TRBJ2-2; cdr3_aa: CASSEVGVVNTGELFF; cdr3_nt: TGTGCCAGCAGTGAAGTAGGGGTGGTCAACACCGGGGAGCTGTTTTTT
clone_size: NA; v_call: TRBV18; d_call: TRBD1; j_call: TRBJ2-5; cdr3_aa: CASSGTGQETQYF; cdr3_nt: TGTGCCAGCTCCGGGACAGGCCAAGAGACCCAGTACTTC
clone_size: many; v_call: TRBV6-1; d_call: NA; j_call: TRBJ2-3; cdr3_aa: CASSEASARGPRGDTQYF; cdr3_nt: TGTGCCAGCAGTGAAGCTTCCGCCAGGGGACCCCGGGGGGATACGCAGTATTTT
clone_size: many; v_call: TRBV25-1; d_call: NA; j_call: TRBJ2-2; cdr3_aa: CASSFPGTSELFF; cdr3_nt: TGTGCCAGCTCATTCCCCGGGACAAGTGAGCTGTTTTTT
clone_size: many; v_call: TRBV5-1; d_call: NA; j_call: TRBJ2-5; cdr3_aa: CASSLQRQETQYF; cdr3_nt: TGCGCCAGCAGCCTACAGAGGCAAGAGACCCAGTACTTC
clone_size: few; v_call: TRBV3-1; d_call: NA; j_call: TRBJ2-2; cdr3_aa: CASSQVFGVGELFF; cdr3_nt: TGTGCCAGCAGCCAGGTTTTTGGGGTCGGGGAGCTGTTTTTT
clone_size: NA; v_call: TRBV7-2; d_call: NA; j_call: TRBJ2-5; cdr3_aa: CASSHHAGAGLRETQYF; cdr3_nt: TGTGCCAGCAGCCACCACGCTGGTGCCGGCCTCCGGGAGACCCAGTACTTC
clone_size: few; v_call: TRBV5-1; d_call: NA; j_call: TRBJ2-7; cdr3_aa: CASSSSSSYEQYF; cdr3_nt: TGCGCCAGCAGCTCCTCTAGTTCCTACGAGCAGTACTTC
clone_size: NA; v_call: TRBV25-1; d_call: NA; j_call: TRBJ1-1; cdr3_aa: CASSYGLEAFF; cdr3_nt: TGTGCCAGCAGTTACGGGTTGGAAGCTTTCTTT
clone_size: many; v_call: TRBV7-8; d_call: NA; j_call: TRBJ2-2; cdr3_aa: CASSIRAAGAGELFF; cdr3_nt: TGTGCCAGCAGCATCCGGGCCGCTGGCGCCGGGGAGCTGTTTTTT